This TCR beta chain is from a study of CD8+ T cells in alopecia areata. Notes on this clone: The target antigen is unknown.

RNA extraction and reverse transcription yielded cDNA as sequencing template. The assay was immunoSEQ multiplex PCR, and TCRdb's table has in-frame clones only and misses some. Of about 110,000 clones detected, approximately 59% appear once; the ten largest clones hold 20%. It was from PBMCs that CD4+ and CD8+ T cells were sorted. Study-wide points: Clonality was higher in lesional than normal scalp, especially in alopecia totalis/universalis.

The sequenced sample was CD8+ T cells sorted from blood. The receptor's source is a human donor in good health.

The CDR3 DNA reads TGTGCCAGCAGCTACCTGCTGGTCGTTGGGACAGATACGCAGTATTTT. It codes for CASSYLLVVGTDTQYF. The chain is built from TRBV7-8 and TRBJ2-3; D is unclear. The CDR3 consists of 16 residues. The germline V gene has CDR1 SGHVS and CDR2 FQNEAQ. The ends were cut back, 4 bases at V and 3 bases at J, with 17 bases in the middle.